The 16 T cell receptor beta chains below all came from one sample that was sequenced in a study of cytomegalovirus exposure and HLA in healthy donors. Profiling relied on immunoSEQ multiplex PCR, and the TCRdb table lists in-frame clones only, not all of them. The sample records around 220,000 clones, approximately 83% being singletons. The sequenced material came from PBMCs. These receptors all come from a woman aged 25 to 39 in good health and CMV-seropositive.

The rearrangement links TRBV11-2 to TRBJ2-2; 7 bases fit TRBD1. Germline-derived CDR1 and CDR2 are SGHAT and FQNNGV. Trimming cost V 3 bases and J 1 base; bases outside gene matches: 8. This CDR3 has 17 amino acids. CDR3 in amino acids: CASSFPLRQGNTGELFF. The CDR3 DNA reads as TGTGCCAGCAGCTTTCCCCTACGACAGGGGAACACCGGGGAGCTGTTTTTT.

The rearrangement links TRBV4-2 to TRBJ2-7, with 11 bases aligning to TRBD1. Germline CDR1 LGHNA, CDR2 YNFKEQ. V shed 1 base, J shed 4 bases, and the junction held 3 bases outside the gene matches. This CDR3 region has 15 residues. The CDR3 loop reads CASSQGTGGNYEQYF. The CDR3 DNA sequence: TGTGCCAGCAGCCAAGGGACAGGGGGCAATTACGAGCAGTACTTC.

This clone has a count of ten or more. This chain uses TRBV19 with TRBJ2-1; 9 positions agree with TRBD2. The CDR3 is 15 residues long. Germline CDR1 and CDR2: LNHDA and SQIVND (reference sequence). With 4 bases clipped from V and 3 bases from J, the junction kept 4 bases outside the gene matches. CDR3 coding DNA: TGTGCCAGTAGTACCTTAGCGGGAGTCTACAATGAGCAGTTCTTC. Encoded protein: CASSTLAGVYNEQFF.

The chain employs TRBV27 and TRBJ1-4; unclear D gene. The CDR3 runs to 15 residues. Deletions cut 6 bases from V and 5 bases from J, with 16 bases between. The germline gives CDR1 MNHEY, CDR2 SMNVEV (reference sequence). The CDR3 DNA sequence: TGTGCCAGCAGCCCCAGCATTGGGTCCAATGAAAAACTGTTTTTT. Translation gives CASSPSIGSNEKLFF. The whole variable domain, remainder taken from reference TRBV27 and TRBJ1-4, is EAQVTQNPRYLITVTGKKLTVTCSQNMNHEYMSWYRQDPGLGLRQIYYSMNVEVTDKGDVPEGYKVSRKEKRNFPLILESPSPNQTSLYFCASSPSIGSNEKLFFGSGTQLSVL.

This sequence joins TRBV9 and TRBJ2-7; either TRBD1 or TRBD2 may fit D (6 bases each). The germline gives CDR1 SGDLS, CDR2 YYNGEE. V was pared by 0 bases and J by 4 bases, with 14 bases between. CDR3 size: 15 residues. The CDR3 DNA sequence: TGTGCCAGCAGCGTAGGTTCGGGGGCCGGTTACGAGCAGTACTTC. Protein product: CASSVGSGAGYEQYF.

The CDR3 here is CAIPSAHYGYTF. CDR3 in DNA: TGTGCCATCCCTTCAGCGCACTATGGCTACACCTTC. The chain joins TRBV10-3 to TRBJ1-2; no definite D call. The ends were cut back, 8 bases at V and 3 bases at J, with 10 bases in the middle. The CDR3 contains 12 residues. The germline V gene encodes CDR1 ENHRY and CDR2 SYGVKD.

The chain recombines TRBV11-2 with TRBJ2-7; the D gene is possibly TRBD2 (5 bases). The V and J ends lost 1 base and 3 bases respectively, with 10 bases between them. Looked up from germline, CDR1 is SGHAT and CDR2 is FQNNGV. The CDR3 sequence is 14 residues long. The CDR3 region is CASSLAGNDYEQYF. Here the CDR3 DNA reads TGTGCCAGCAGCTTAGCGGGAAACGACTACGAGCAGTACTTC.

This clone turned up a few times. The V and J genes are TRBV6-5 and TRBJ1-5; D gene uncertain. The CDR3 sequence is 14 residues long. The germline V and J ends were trimmed by 5 bases and 3 bases, with 11 bases remaining between them. Germline values: CDR1 MNHEY, CDR2 SVGAGI. DNA of the CDR3: TGTGCCAGCAGTCCCCCCACGGCCAATCAGCCCCAGCATTTT. Its protein is CASSPPTANQPQHF.

This chain uses TRBV11-2 with TRBJ2-4, with 8 bases aligning to TRBD1. The ends lost 1 base at V and 4 bases at J; junction bases unmatched: 12. CDR3 size: 18 residues. Per germline, CDR1 SGHAT and CDR2 FQNNGV. The CDR3 nucleotides are TGTGCCAGCAGCTTAGGAATTGGGACAGGAAAGTTGAAAAACATTCAGTACTTC. Translating gives CASSLGIGTGKLKNIQYF.

The chain recombines TRBV9 with TRBJ1-2, with D possibly TRBD1 on 6 matching bases. The CDR3 covers 16 residues. V was shortened by 0 bases and J by 0 bases, with 12 bases between the two germline ends. The germline CDR1 and CDR2 sequences are SGDLS and YYNGEE. The CDR3, as DNA: TGTGCCAGCAGCGTAGAAGCAGGGGTGGCTAACTATGGCTACACCTTC. The encoded protein is CASSVEAGVANYGYTF.

The V and J genes are TRBV6-5 and TRBJ1-1, with D unclear. V dropped 1 base and J dropped 2 bases, with 14 bases sitting between them. Germline CDR1 reads MNHEY; CDR2 reads SVGAGI. The CDR3 is 16 amino acids. The DNA of the CDR3 is TGTGCCAGCAGTTACTTACAAGCTACCTACAACACTGAAGCTTTCTTT. Residues: CASSYLQATYNTEAFF.

The chain combines TRBV6-4 with TRBJ2-3; 10 bases align to TRBD2. Trimming took 3 bases from V and 4 from J; bases not matched to a gene: 4. The germline CDR1 and CDR2 sequences are MRHNA and SNTAGT. The CDR3 has 15 amino acids. The DNA for the CDR3 is TGTGCCAGCAGTGAAAAGCGGGAGGGGGCAGATACGCAGTATTTT. It codes for CASSEKREGADTQYF.

This rearrangement joins TRBV2 to TRBJ1-4; TRBD1 is a possible D gene (6 bases). Deletions cut 7 bases from V and 0 bases from J, with 9 bases between. CDR1 and CDR2 from the germline V gene are SNHLY and FYNNEI. The CDR3 consists of 14 residues. CDR3 residues: CASITGTTNEKLFF. The CDR3 nucleotides read TGTGCCAGCATCACAGGGACAACTAATGAAAAACTGTTTTTT. The entire variable domain, with the rest obtained from reference TRBV2 and TRBJ1-4, is as follows: EPEVTQTPSHQVTQMGQEVILRCVPISNHLYFYWYRQILGQKVEFLVSFYNNEISEKSEIFDDQFSVERPDGSNFTLKIRSTKLEDSAMYFCASITGTTNEKLFFGSGTQLSVL.

The J gene is TRBJ2-1, the V gene TRBV11-2; 12 bases map to TRBD2. CDR1 and CDR2 (germline): SGHAT, FQNNGV. This CDR3 has 15 amino acids. V was pared by 4 bases and J by 5 bases, with 3 bases of the junction left unmatched. In DNA, the CDR3 is TGTGCCAGCAGCTGGGGACTAGCGGGTCACAATGAGCAGTTCTTC. Translated, it gives CASSWGLAGHNEQFF. Full variable domain (outside the CDR3, taken from reference TRBV11-2 and TRBJ2-1): EAGVAQSPRYKIIEKRQSVAFWCNPISGHATLYWYQQILGQGPKLLIQFQNNGVVDDSQLPKDRFSAERLKGVDSTLKIQPAKLEDSAVYLCASSWGLAGHNEQFFGPGTRLTVL.

The J gene is TRBJ1-4, the V gene TRBV6-5, with D tentatively TRBD1 (5 bases). The CDR3 is 15 residues long. Germline-derived CDR1 and CDR2 are MNHEY and SVGAGI. Trimming took off 6 bases at V and 8 bases at J, with 19 bases between the two ends. CDR3 region: CASSAQGLAGEKLFF. The CDR3 DNA is TGTGCCAGCAGCGCCCAGGGCTTGGCCGGCGAAAAACTGTTTTTT.

The chain is built from TRBV2 and TRBJ2-7, with D unclear. The CDR3 runs to 14 residues. Trimming left V 0 bases short and J 3 bases short, with 9 bases between. Germline V gene lookup returns CDR1 SNHLY and CDR2 FYNNEI. CDR3 in amino acids: CASSEALLGYEQYF. For the CDR3, the DNA is TGTGCCAGCAGTGAAGCGCTTCTAGGCTACGAGCAGTACTTC. The variable domain in full, with the rest retrieved from reference TRBV2 and TRBJ2-7, is EPEVTQTPSHQVTQMGQEVILRCVPISNHLYFYWYRQILGQKVEFLVSFYNNEISEKSEIFDDQFSVERPDGSNFTLKIRSTKLEDSAMYFCASSEALLGYEQYFGPGTRLTVT.